Sequencing of this TCR beta chain was carried out in a study of CD8 T cells in ankylosing spondylitis. The study's findings and limits: Among TCR beta sequences, a motif of several highly homologous variants appeared characteristic of ankylosing spondylitis blood.

This clonotype has just a few counts. The antigen is undetermined. TCRdb fed the 5' RACE reads into MiXCR, producing one record per CDR3 protein. Of tens of thousands of distinct CDR3 sequences in the sample, about 9% were seen once. From germline, CDR1 is LGHDT and CDR2 YNNKEL (reference sequence). Trimming pared 4 bases from V and 2 bases from J, leaving 12 bases between. The CDR3 is 15 amino acids. The chain couples TRBV3-1 to TRBJ2-1; D gene uncertain. Sequencing input: blood, either unsorted or a sorted T cell fraction (not recorded which). This TCR was sampled from a male donor with ankylosing spondylitis. DNA for the CDR3: TGTGCCAGCAGCCCGCTCCGAGAGGCCTACAATGAGCAGTTCTTC. Protein sequence: CASSPLREAYNEQFF.